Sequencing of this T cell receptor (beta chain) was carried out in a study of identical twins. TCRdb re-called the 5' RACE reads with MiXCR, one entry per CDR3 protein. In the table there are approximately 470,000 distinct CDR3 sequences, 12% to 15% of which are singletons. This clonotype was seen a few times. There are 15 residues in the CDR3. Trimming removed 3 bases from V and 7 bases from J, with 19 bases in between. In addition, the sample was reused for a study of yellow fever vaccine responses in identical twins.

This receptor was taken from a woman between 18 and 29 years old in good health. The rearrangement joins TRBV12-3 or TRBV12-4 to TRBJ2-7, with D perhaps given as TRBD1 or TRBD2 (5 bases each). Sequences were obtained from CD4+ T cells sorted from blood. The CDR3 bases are TGTGCCAGCAGTTTGTCCAGGGTTGTGTCGGGGGAGCAGTACTTC. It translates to CASSLSRVVSGEQYF.